This T cell receptor (beta chain) was recorded in a study of cytomegalovirus exposure and HLA in healthy donors. The CDR3 has 14 amino acids. With 0 bases removed from V and 7 bases from J, the gap between germline ends came to 12 bases. Germline V CDR1 and CDR2: MNHEY, SMNVEV (reference sequence). A multiplex PCR was run with 60 Vbeta primers and 13 Jbeta primers. The table came from immunoSEQ multiplex PCR; TCRdb's copy has only in-frame clones and leaves some out. In the table there are under 110,000 clones, 71% of which are singletons. The TCR comes from a female donor in good health and CMV-seronegative. The chain uses TRBV27 and TRBJ1-1; weak D call: TRBD1 (5 bases). Material: PBMCs. CDR3 sequence: CASSLSAWGSEAFF. The CDR3 DNA sequence: TGTGCCAGCAGTTTATCGGCATGGGGCAGTGAAGCTTTCTTT.